The sequence of this TCR beta chain was determined in a study of T cell repertoires in cytomegalovirus infection. TCRdb passed the reads through MiXCR, listing each CDR3 protein once. This sample has around 240,000 distinct CDR3 sequences, with over 20% found just once. The clonotype was recovered from a human donor in good health (CMV status not recorded). Some clones in this sample may be carry-over from other donors' samples. Sequencing was performed on CD8+ T cells from PBMCs.

The CDR3 coding sequence is TGTGCCAGCAGCTTAGCGGGGGGCAGTAACACCGGGGAGCTGTTTTTT. It is translated as CASSLAGGSNTGELFF. J is TRBJ2-2 and V is TRBV7-3; 8 positions agree with TRBD2. Per germline, CDR1 SGHTA and CDR2 FQGTGA. After removal of 2 bases from V and 2 bases from J, the junction contained 4 bases not matched to a gene. The CDR3 contains 16 residues.